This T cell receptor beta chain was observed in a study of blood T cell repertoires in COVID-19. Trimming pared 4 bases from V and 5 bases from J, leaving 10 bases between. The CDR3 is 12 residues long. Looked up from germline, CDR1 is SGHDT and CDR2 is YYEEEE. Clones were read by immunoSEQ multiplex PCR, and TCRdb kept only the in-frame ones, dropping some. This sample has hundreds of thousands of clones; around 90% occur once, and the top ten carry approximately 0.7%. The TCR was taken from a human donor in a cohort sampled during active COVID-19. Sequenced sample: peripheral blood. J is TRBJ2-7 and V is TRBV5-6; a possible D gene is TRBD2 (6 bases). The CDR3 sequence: CASSPRGDEQYF. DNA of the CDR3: TGTGCCAGCAGCCCGCGGGGTGACGAGCAGTACTTC.